A selection of T cell receptor beta chains follows, all from one sample in a study of beta chain features in type 1 diabetes. Repertoires were generated with immunoSEQ multiplex PCR, while TCRdb's copy carries only in-frame clones and drops some. The sample includes roughly 310,000 clones, more than 9.5% of them seen just once. Sequenced sample: naive CD4+ T cells from blood. These receptors all come from a woman aged 25 to 39 in good health. Both conserved end residues are trimmed from each CDR3.

TRBV4-2	TRBJ2-4	ASSQGAAEDIQY
TRBV6-5	TRBJ2-7	ASSYSKRDLYYEQY
TRBV7-9	TRBJ1-1	ASSRGTGDAGNTEAF
TRBV5-6	TRBJ2-1	ASSKTSGSSEQF
TRBV6-6	TRBJ2-7	ASRPGGYEQY
TRBV9	TRBJ2-7	ASSVAGDYSYEQY
TRBV19	TRBJ2-7	ASSTGTGGSYEQY
TRBV7-2	TRBJ2-5	ASSADRGLQETQY
TRBV29-1	TRBJ1-2	SVVDRGDGYT
TRBV6-5	TRBJ2-3	ASSRQGGTDTQY
TRBV16	TRBJ2-1	ASSQVSLGAGGSYNEQF
TRBV15	TRBJ2-5	ATSTRWSGSGETQY
TRBV11-1	TRBJ2-1	ASSLEGARSDEQF
TRBV5-1	TRBJ1-1	ASSLGEEGAAF
TRBV29-1	TRBJ2-1	SVAGDPDRIYNEQF
TRBV30	TRBJ2-3	AWSVSPSTDTQY
TRBV28	TRBJ2-7	ASSPNYAGASYEQY